This is a list of T cell receptor beta chains from one sample in a study of blood T cells in healthy people across ages. Each CDR3 protein is one row after TCRdb ran MiXCR on the 5' RACE reads. The sample consists of 1.8 million or so distinct CDR3 sequences, about two fifths of them appearing once. The sequenced material came from blood. Receptors were obtained from a human donor in good health. Both conserved end residues are part of each CDR3. D genes are given only for firm matches. The size entry is marked missing in some rows and otherwise reads once, few, many or a size class.

v_gene	abundance	j_gene	d_gene	CDR3aa	CDR3nt
TRBV28	few	TRBJ1-1	TRBD1	CASRRPQGTEAFF	TGTGCCAGCAGAAGACCACAGGGGACTGAAGCTTTCTTT
TRBV7-2	-	TRBJ2-7	-	CASSAVQGRYEQYF	TGTGCCAGCAGCGCGGTGCAGGGGAGGTACGAGCAGTACTTC
TRBV6-2/TRBV6-3	once	TRBJ2-2	-	CASRTPPGELFF	TGTGCCAGCAGAACCCCCCCCGGGGAGCTGTTTTTT
TRBV18	-	TRBJ2-7	-	CASSPFRGWEQYF	TGTGCCAGCTCACCGTTCAGGGGATGGGAGCAGTACTTC
TRBV29-1	-	TRBJ2-3	TRBD2	CSVRGLAGGGDTQYF	TGCAGCGTTCGGGGACTAGCGGGGGGTGGAGATACGCAGTATTTT
TRBV4-1	-	TRBJ2-3	-	CASSQADSRTLTDTQYF	TGCGCCAGCAGCCAAGCGGACAGCCGGACTCTCACAGATACGCAGTATTTT
TRBV2	-	TRBJ2-1	-	CASNQASYNEQFF	TGTGCCAGCAATCAGGCTTCCTACAATGAGCAGTTCTTC
TRBV5-1	few	TRBJ2-1	-	CASSLAIRANEQFF	TGCGCCAGCAGCTTGGCTATACGGGCTAATGAGCAGTTCTTC
TRBV6-5	-	TRBJ1-1	-	CASSYGGHGSEAFF	TGTGCCAGCAGTTACGGGGGGCATGGGTCTGAAGCTTTCTTT
TRBV9	few	TRBJ1-3	TRBD1	CASSVTAGQGVNTIYF	TGTGCCAGCAGCGTCACCGCGGGACAGGGGGTGAACACCATATATTTT
TRBV10-2	few	TRBJ2-3	TRBD2	CASSYSGGVGHTDTQYF	TGCGCCAGCAGTTATAGCGGGGGGGTTGGGCACACAGATACGCAGTATTTT
TRBV12-3/TRBV12-4	-	TRBJ1-1	-	CAGSLGQQNTEAFF	TGTGCCGGCAGTTTAGGGCAGCAGAACACTGAAGCTTTCTTT
TRBV29-1	few	TRBJ2-1	-	CSVGTSSEQFF	TGCAGCGTTGGAACTAGTTCCGAGCAGTTCTTC
TRBV19	-	TRBJ2-2	-	CASSIDGGSYTGELFF	TGTGCCAGTAGTATAGACGGGGGCAGCTACACCGGGGAGCTGTTTTTT
TRBV4-1	-	TRBJ1-2	-	CASSQARDSRGYTF	TGCGCCAGCAGCCAAGCCCGGGACTCTCGGGGCTACACCTTC
TRBV7-8	-	TRBJ2-1	-	CASSFQHSGDSTNEQFF	TGTGCCAGCAGCTTCCAACACTCGGGAGATTCAACCAATGAGCAGTTCTTC
TRBV7-9	few	TRBJ1-5	TRBD1	CASSLWADRGREGNQPQHF	TGTGCCAGCAGCCTCTGGGCGGACAGGGGGCGCGAGGGCAATCAGCCCCAGCATTTT
TRBV24-1	-	TRBJ2-1	TRBD2	CATSDPRASGGSYNEQFF	TGTGCCACCAGTGACCCCCGGGCTAGCGGGGGGTCTTACAATGAGCAGTTCTTC
TRBV11-2	few	TRBJ2-7	-	CASSGPGLAYEQYF	TGTGCCAGCAGCGGGCCAGGGCTAGCCTACGAGCAGTACTTC
TRBV3-1	few	TRBJ2-7	-	CASSQGGVLYEQYF	TGTGCCAGCAGCCAAGGGGGGGTCCTCTACGAGCAGTACTTC
TRBV25-1	-	TRBJ2-5	TRBD2	CASSDRHRVLAGGPVETQYF	TGTGCCAGCAGTGACCGTCATCGGGTACTAGCGGGGGGCCCGGTGGAGACCCAGTACTTC
TRBV15	-	TRBJ2-4	-	CATSRDGQEQYF	TGTGCCACCAGCAGAGATGGGCAAGAGCAGTACTTC
TRBV5-8	-	TRBJ2-6	TRBD1	CASSLARGTGASGANVLTF	TGTGCCAGCAGCTTGGCTCGGGGGACAGGGGCCTCTGGGGCCAACGTCCTGACTTTC
TRBV12-3/TRBV12-4	few	TRBJ1-6	TRBD1	CASTPGDRDSPLHF	TGTGCCAGCACCCCAGGGGACAGGGATTCACCCCTCCACTTT
TRBV6-2/TRBV6-3	-	TRBJ2-7	-	CASRKNDNYEQYF	TGTGCCAGCCGAAAGAACGATAACTACGAGCAGTACTTC
TRBV25-1	-	TRBJ2-3	TRBD2	CASSSQRGGKYDTQYF	TGTGCCAGCAGTTCTCAGCGGGGGGGCAAGTATGATACGCAGTATTTT
TRBV5-1	-	TRBJ2-7	-	CASSPYETESYEQYF	TGCGCCAGCAGCCCGTACGAGACAGAGTCCTACGAGCAGTACTTC
TRBV2	once	TRBJ2-7	-	CASTPLTYEQYF	TGTGCCAGCACTCCCTTAACCTACGAGCAGTACTTC
TRBV20-1	few	TRBJ1-2	-	CSARVRDTNYGYTF	TGCAGTGCTAGAGTCCGGGACACTAACTATGGCTACACCTTC
TRBV4-1	-	TRBJ1-2	-	CASSQDPSQTRGYTF	TGCGCCAGCAGCCAAGATCCCAGCCAAACGAGGGGCTACACCTTC
TRBV7-2	-	TRBJ2-5	TRBD2	CASSPIAGGPWETQYF	TGTGCCAGCAGCCCTATAGCGGGGGGGCCATGGGAGACCCAGTACTTC
TRBV27	few	TRBJ2-7	-	CASSIGFGYEQYF	TGTGCCAGCAGTATAGGGTTCGGGTACGAGCAGTACTTC
TRBV20-1	-	TRBJ1-1	-	CSAHPGGKWVFF	TGCAGTGCCCACCCGGGGGGGAAATGGGTTTTCTTT